A single T cell receptor beta chain is shown here with its context. What antigen it recognizes has not been identified. There are no base qualities to consult, and no much larger clone falls within one base. In Seattle, one collaborating source enrolled patients while the infection was active and tracked those patients longitudinally over the course of disease. Collaborating institutions collected whole blood in K2EDTA tubes following their own protocols. For TCRbeta analysis, collaborator samples were shipped as frozen whole blood, as isolated PBMCs, or as DNA extracted from either sample type. V and J are truncated by 6 bases and 7 bases respectively, leaving an intervening sequence of 21 bases. Via the germline V gene (reference sequence), CDR1 is LNHDA and CDR2 SQIVND. The CDR3 starts with the cysteine, ends with the phenylalanine, and has 15 residues. Here the CDR3 DNA is all that survives: 45 bases in frame from base 1.

The immunoSEQ Assay, a bias-controlled multiplex PCR, was used to amplify TCRbeta CDR3 regions from genomic DNA. In the paper's pipeline: Nucleated cell counts per sample were estimated from amplification of reference gene primers within the assay. To quantify the absolute abundance of each unique TCRbeta CDR3 rearrangement, sequence reads were collapsed and filtered. For each sample, productive Simpson clonality was calculated as the square root of Simpson's diversity index across productive rearrangements. Not all clones reach the TCRdb copy of this immuneACCESS table, which keeps in-frame sequences only. Checked studies attribute under half of the gap to unresolved V genes and leave the rest unexplained. The DNA gave D and trimming, while V, J and clone size come from that table. The sample data list 130,000 or so clones, and more than 75% of these were observed just once. The ten most abundant clones make up roughly an eighth of the sample.

This sample was included in a study of blood T cell repertoires in COVID-19 (dated by TCRdb to the early 2020s). Regarding the research as a whole: Samples covering the acute and convalescent phases of COVID-19 were provided by collaborators in the United States, Italy and Spain. The prospective study material was composed of cDNA or gDNA derived from T cells, B-cell-depleted T cells, or PBMCs. The dataset comprised deeply sampled blood TCRbeta repertoires from subjects exposed to, actively infected with, or recovered from COVID-19. A freely available public database, intended as a resource for researchers studying the immune response to SARS-CoV-2, is where the repertoires were released. Samples came from the ongoing ImmuneRACE study (first 160 participants) plus 1,254 subjects from 6 global collaborators. The sample metadata nearly always contained a de-identified subject ID, COVID-19 status, age in years and sex. Where available, HLA class I and class II types were obtained from metadata supplied by the sample provider rather than from assay-based typing. Beyond this particular receptor, the publication reports: The amount of clinical and demographic metadata varied by source and participant and was provided uncurated.

The sequence is built from TRBV19 and TRBJ1-1; TRBD1 could be the D gene, as 6 bases match. The sequenced material came from peripheral blood. This sequence was found in a woman in her 70s with COVID-19, enrolled during active disease. The DNA reads as follows: TGTGCCAGTAGCTATCAACCCACAGGGATGGATGAAGCTTTCTTT. This translates into CASSYQPTGMDEAFF.